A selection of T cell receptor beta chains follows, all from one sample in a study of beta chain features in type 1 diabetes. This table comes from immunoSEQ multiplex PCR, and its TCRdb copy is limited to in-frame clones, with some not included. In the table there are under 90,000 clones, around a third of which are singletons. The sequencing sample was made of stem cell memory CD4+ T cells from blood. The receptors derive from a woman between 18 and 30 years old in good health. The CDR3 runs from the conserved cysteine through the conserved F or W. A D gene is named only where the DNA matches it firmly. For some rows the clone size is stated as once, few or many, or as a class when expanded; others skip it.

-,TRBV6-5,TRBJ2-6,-,CASLYGANVLTF,TGTGCCAGCCTCTACGGGGCCAACGTCCTGACTTTC
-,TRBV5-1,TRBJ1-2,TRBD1,CASSLPGQEGDTF,TGCGCCAGCAGCTTACCGGGACAGGAAGGGGACACCTTC
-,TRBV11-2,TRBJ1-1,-,CASSLLIGVPEAFF,TGTGCCAGCAGCCTCCTAATCGGGGTGCCTGAAGCTTTCTTT
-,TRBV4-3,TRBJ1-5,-,CASSQDRVGPQHF,TGCGCCAGCAGCCAAGATCGAGTTGGGCCCCAGCATTTT
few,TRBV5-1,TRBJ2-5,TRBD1,CASSLDNRGGIQETQYF,TGCGCCAGCAGCTTGGACAACAGGGGTGGAATTCAAGAGACCCAGTACTTC
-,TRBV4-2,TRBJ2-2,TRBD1,CASSRVSQGASGELFF,TGTGCCAGCAGCCGAGTCTCACAGGGGGCTTCCGGGGAGCTGTTTTTT
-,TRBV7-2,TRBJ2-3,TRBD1,CASSIRTGGYTDTQYF,TGTGCCAGCAGCATAAGGACAGGGGGCTACACAGATACGCAGTATTTT
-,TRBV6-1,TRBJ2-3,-,CASSLRVQTDTQYF,TGTGCCAGCAGTCTCCGGGTCCAGACAGATACGCAGTATTTT
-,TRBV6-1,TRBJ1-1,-,CASSDMGAGTEAFF,TGTGCCAGCAGTGATATGGGCGCGGGCACTGAAGCTTTCTTT
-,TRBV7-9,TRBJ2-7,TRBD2,CASSDRLAGVHEQYF,TGTGCCAGCAGCGACCGGCTAGCGGGAGTTCACGAGCAGTACTTC
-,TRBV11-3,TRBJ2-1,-,CASSTDAGAPTYNEQFF,TGTGCCAGCAGCACCGACGCAGGGGCGCCGACATACAATGAGCAGTTCTTC
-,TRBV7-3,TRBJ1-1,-,CASSPLGQGTEAFF,TGTGCCAGCAGCCCCCTAGGGCAGGGCACTGAAGCTTTCTTT
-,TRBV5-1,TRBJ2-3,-,CASSLARDTDTQYF,TGCGCCAGCAGCTTGGCCCGAGACACAGATACGCAGTATTTT
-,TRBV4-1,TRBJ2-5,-,CASSQEGGAPQYF,TGCGCCAGCAGCCAAGAAGGGGGAGCGCCCCAGTACTTC
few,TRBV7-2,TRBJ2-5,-,CASSMTGTRGETQYF,TGTGCCAGCAGCATGACCGGGACTCGGGGAGAGACCCAGTACTTC
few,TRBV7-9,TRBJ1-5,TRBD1,CASSPGQGLGQPQHF,TGTGCCAGCAGCCCCGGACAGGGCTTGGGTCAGCCCCAGCATTTT
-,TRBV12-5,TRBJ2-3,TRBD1,CASGLVTWDRGLSTDTQYF,TGTGCTAGTGGTTTGGTAACATGGGACAGGGGTCTTAGCACAGATACGCAGTATTTT
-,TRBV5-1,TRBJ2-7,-,CASSLANREPTYEQYF,TGCGCCAGCAGCCTTGCCAACAGGGAGCCTACCTACGAGCAGTACTTC
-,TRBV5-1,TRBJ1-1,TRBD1,CASSLVSGGVTEAFF,TGCGCCAGCAGCTTGGTTTCAGGGGGCGTCACTGAAGCTTTCTTT
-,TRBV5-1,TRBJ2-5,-,CASSPTRGETQYF,TGCGCCAGCAGCCCTACGAGAGGGGAGACCCAGTACTTC
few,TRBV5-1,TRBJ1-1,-,CASSFGHRNTEAFF,TGCGCCAGCAGCTTCGGACACCGGAACACTGAAGCTTTCTTT
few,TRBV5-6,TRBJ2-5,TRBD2,CASSLYGGALQETQYF,TGTGCCAGCAGCTTATACGGGGGGGCACTCCAAGAGACCCAGTACTTC
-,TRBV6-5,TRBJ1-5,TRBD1,CASRRGTGHQPQHF,TGTGCCAGCAGACGTGGGACAGGGCATCAGCCCCAGCATTTT
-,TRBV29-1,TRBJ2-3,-,CSADPDNTDTQYF,TGCAGCGCCGACCCGGACAACACAGATACGCAGTATTTT
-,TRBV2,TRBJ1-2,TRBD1,CASRATGSGYGYTF,TGTGCCAGCAGGGCGACAGGGTCGGGCTATGGCTACACCTTC
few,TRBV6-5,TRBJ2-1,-,CASSPTPRDEQFF,TGTGCCAGCAGTCCGACTCCTCGGGATGAGCAGTTCTTC
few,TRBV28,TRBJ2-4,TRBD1,CASRLQGAKNIQYF,TGTGCCAGCAGGCTACAGGGGGCCAAAAACATTCAGTACTTC
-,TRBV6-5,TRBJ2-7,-,CASSPYRFTYEQYF,TGTGCCAGCAGCCCATACAGGTTTACCTACGAGCAGTACTTC
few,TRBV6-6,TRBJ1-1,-,CASSYPGGNTEAFF,TGTGCCAGCAGTTACCCCGGCGGGAACACTGAAGCTTTCTTT
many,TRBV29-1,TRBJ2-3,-,CSVERLDTQYF,TGCAGCGTAGAGCGGTTAGATACGCAGTATTTT
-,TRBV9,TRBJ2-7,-,CASSVNAETLYEQYF,TGTGCCAGCAGCGTAAATGCGGAGACCCTGTACGAGCAGTACTTC
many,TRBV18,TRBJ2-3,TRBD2,CASSLAGGTDTQYF,TGTGCCAGCTCGTTAGCGGGAGGCACAGATACGCAGTATTTT
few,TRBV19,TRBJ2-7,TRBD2,CASSSATSGRSYEQYF,TGTGCCAGTAGTAGCGCTACTAGCGGGAGGTCCTACGAGCAGTACTTC
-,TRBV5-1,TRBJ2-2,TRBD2,CASRIRGTSENGELFF,TGCGCCAGCAGGATCCGCGGGACTAGCGAGAACGGGGAGCTGTTTTTT
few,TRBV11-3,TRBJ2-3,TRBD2,CASSLAGGVGDTQYF,TGTGCCAGCAGCTTAGCGGGGGGAGTGGGAGATACGCAGTATTTT
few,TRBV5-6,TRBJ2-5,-,CASSLDSRETQYF,TGTGCCAGCAGCTTGGACAGTAGAGAGACCCAGTACTTC
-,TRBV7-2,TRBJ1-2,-,CASSPGRGVYGYTF,TGTGCCAGCAGCCCCGGGCGGGGGGTCTATGGCTACACCTTC
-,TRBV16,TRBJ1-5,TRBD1,CASSMTGDSNQPQHF,TGTGCCAGCAGCATGACAGGGGATAGCAATCAGCCCCAGCATTTT
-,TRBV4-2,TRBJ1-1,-,CASSQEVRGTGMNTEAFF,TGTGCCAGCAGCCAAGAAGTAAGGGGGACGGGGATGAACACTGAAGCTTTCTTT
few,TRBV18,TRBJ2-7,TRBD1,CASSPKTGGAYEQYF,TGTGCCAGCTCACCCAAGACAGGGGGAGCCTACGAGCAGTACTTC
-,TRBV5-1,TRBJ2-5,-,CASSGGSSQETQYF,TGCGCCAGCAGCGGGGGGAGTTCCCAAGAGACCCAGTACTTC
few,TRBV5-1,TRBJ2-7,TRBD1,CASRDGTGGEKQYF,TGCGCCAGCCGCGACGGGACAGGGGGCGAGAAGCAGTACTTC
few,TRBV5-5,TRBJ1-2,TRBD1,CASREPGQGASYTF,TGTGCCAGCAGGGAACCGGGACAGGGGGCGAGCTACACCTTC
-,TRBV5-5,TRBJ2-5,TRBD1,CASSATGGETQYF,TGTGCCAGCAGCGCGACAGGGGGGGAGACCCAGTACTTC
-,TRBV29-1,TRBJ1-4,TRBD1,CSVVFSGQGNEKLFF,TGCAGCGTTGTCTTTTCAGGACAGGGGAATGAAAAACTGTTTTTT
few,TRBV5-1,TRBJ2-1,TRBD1,CASSPGQVDGEQFF,TGCGCCAGCAGCCCGGGACAGGTAGATGGTGAGCAGTTCTTC